This record covers a single TCR beta chain. The antigen remains unidentified. Only in-frame clones appear in the TCRdb table, and some are missing; sequencing was by immunoSEQ multiplex PCR. This table has thousands of clones, roughly 60% appearing once. This sample is part of a study of T cells in tumors after PD-1 blockade. CDR1 is ENHRY and CDR2 is SYGVKD in the germline V gene. The CDR3 has 14 residues. Trimming left V 7 bases short and J 2 bases short, with 13 bases between. The study, taken as a whole, reports: Expanded exhausted CD8+ clones after therapy were mostly novel clonotypes.

Time point: second of two post-therapy site-matched biopsies 2 to 3 months apart. The rearrangement joins TRBV10-3 to TRBJ2-3; D unresolved. The sequencing here drew on tumor tissue, taken after anti-PD-1 treatment. The clonotype originates from a human donor with basal cell carcinoma. The CDR3 loop is CAITGGAFTDTQYF. CDR3 DNA: TGTGCCATCACCGGTGGTGCTTTCACAGATACGCAGTATTTT.